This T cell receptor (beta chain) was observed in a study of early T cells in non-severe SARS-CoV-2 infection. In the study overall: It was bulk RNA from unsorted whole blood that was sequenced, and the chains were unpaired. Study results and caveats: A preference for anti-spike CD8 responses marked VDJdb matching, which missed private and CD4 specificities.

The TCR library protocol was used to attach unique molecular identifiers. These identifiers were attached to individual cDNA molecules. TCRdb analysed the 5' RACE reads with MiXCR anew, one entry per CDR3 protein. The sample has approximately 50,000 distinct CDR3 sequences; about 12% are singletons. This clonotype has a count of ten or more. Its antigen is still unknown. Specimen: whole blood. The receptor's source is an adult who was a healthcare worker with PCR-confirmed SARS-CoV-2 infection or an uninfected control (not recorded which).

In nucleotides, the CDR3 is TGTGCCAGTTCCGGGACTAGCGTTTATGGTGAGCAGTTCTTC. This encodes CASSGTSVYGEQFF. The rearrangement links TRBV2 to TRBJ2-1; 10 bases are shared with TRBD2. CDR3 length: 14 residues. V was pared by 9 bases and J by 9 bases, with 11 bases of the junction left unmatched. Germline CDR1 and CDR2: SNHLY and FYNNEI. Supplemented by reference TRBV2 and TRBJ2-1, the full variable domain reads EPEVTQTPSHQVTQMGQEVILRCVPISNHLYFYWYRQILGQKVEFLVSFYNNEISEKSEIFDDQFSVERPDGSNFTLKIRSTKLEDSAMYFCASSGTSVYGEQFFGPGTRLTVL.